A selection of T cell receptor beta chains follows, all from one sample in a study of T cell responses to AZD1222 COVID-19 vaccine. Profiling relied on immunoSEQ multiplex PCR, and the TCRdb table lists in-frame clones only, not all of them. The table records more than 120,000 clones, 92% of them present only once. Material: peripheral blood, obtained 28 days after the second AZD1222 dose. These receptors all stem from an adult who received the AZD1222 COVID-19 vaccine. Each CDR3 is given with its conserved first and last residue. The order of the fields is D gene, J gene, clone size, V gene, CDR3 protein, CDR3 DNA. D genes are given only for firm matches. The size field is filled for only some rows; it gives once, few, many or a size class.

d_gene: .
j_gene: TRBJ1-2
abundance: .
v_gene: TRBV29-1
CDR3aa: CSVLHRDNGYTF
CDR3nt: TGCAGCGTACTTCACCGGGACAATGGCTACACCTTC

d_gene: .
j_gene: TRBJ1-1
abundance: .
v_gene: TRBV12-3/TRBV12-4
CDR3aa: CASSLGGSGEAFF
CDR3nt: TGTGCCAGCAGTTTGGGGGGCTCGGGTGAAGCTTTCTTT

d_gene: TRBD1
j_gene: TRBJ1-2
abundance: .
v_gene: TRBV19
CDR3aa: CASKVGTGNSYGYTF
CDR3nt: TGTGCCAGTAAGGTGGGGACAGGGAATTCCTATGGCTACACCTTC

d_gene: TRBD2
j_gene: TRBJ2-5
abundance: .
v_gene: TRBV14
CDR3aa: CASSQDRGGKTQYF
CDR3nt: TGTGCCAGCAGCCAAGATCGCGGGGGGAAGACCCAGTACTTC

d_gene: TRBD1
j_gene: TRBJ1-6
abundance: few
v_gene: TRBV6-1
CDR3aa: CASSEGGQGNSPLHF
CDR3nt: TGTGCCAGCAGTGAAGGGGGACAGGGGAATTCACCCCTCCACTTT

d_gene: TRBD1
j_gene: TRBJ2-2
abundance: .
v_gene: TRBV2
CDR3aa: CASNPTGANTGELFF
CDR3nt: TGTGCCAGCAATCCCACAGGGGCGAACACCGGGGAGCTGTTTTTT

d_gene: .
j_gene: TRBJ1-2
abundance: .
v_gene: TRBV19
CDR3aa: CASSERARAHNYGYTF
CDR3nt: TGTGCCAGTAGTGAGAGGGCTAGGGCCCATAACTATGGCTACACCTTC

d_gene: .
j_gene: TRBJ1-1
abundance: .
v_gene: TRBV3-1/TRBV3-2
CDR3aa: CASSQGRNTEAFF
CDR3nt: TGTGCCAGCAGCCAAGGGAGGAACACTGAAGCTTTCTTT

d_gene: .
j_gene: TRBJ1-2
abundance: .
v_gene: TRBV3-1/TRBV3-2
CDR3aa: CASSQEVNRKGYTF
CDR3nt: TGTGCCAGCAGCCAAGAAGTGAACAGGAAAGGCTACACCTTC

d_gene: TRBD2
j_gene: TRBJ2-3
abundance: .
v_gene: TRBV10-1
CDR3aa: CASRDSSGSPDTQYF
CDR3nt: TGCGCCAGCAGGGATTCTAGCGGGAGTCCCGATACGCAGTATTTT

d_gene: TRBD1
j_gene: TRBJ1-5
abundance: .
v_gene: TRBV3-1/TRBV3-2
CDR3aa: CASSQGVGRGRLGPQHF
CDR3nt: TGTGCCAGCAGCCAAGGAGTGGGTAGGGGGCGATTGGGGCCCCAGCATTTT

d_gene: .
j_gene: TRBJ2-2
abundance: .
v_gene: TRBV11-1
CDR3aa: CASSLARANTGELFF
CDR3nt: TGTGCCAGCAGCTTAGCCAGGGCTAACACCGGGGAGCTGTTTTTT

d_gene: .
j_gene: TRBJ1-2
abundance: .
v_gene: TRBV7-9
CDR3aa: CASSPLLGYGYTF
CDR3nt: TGTGCCAGCAGCCCGCTCCTGGGCTATGGCTACACCTTC

d_gene: .
j_gene: TRBJ2-7
abundance: .
v_gene: TRBV28
CDR3aa: CASSLSLLWQSSYEQYF
CDR3nt: TGTGCCAGCAGTTTATCCCTACTTTGGCAGTCCTCCTACGAGCAGTACTTC

d_gene: .
j_gene: TRBJ1-6
abundance: .
v_gene: TRBV3-1/TRBV3-2
CDR3aa: CASSQGGAAGSPLHF
CDR3nt: TGTGCCAGCAGCCAAGGGGGGGCTGCGGGTTCACCCCTCCACTTT

d_gene: .
j_gene: TRBJ1-1
abundance: .
v_gene: TRBV6-1
CDR3aa: CAVQTSMNTEAFF
CDR3nt: TGTGCCGTACAGACTTCTATGAACACTGAAGCTTTCTTT

d_gene: .
j_gene: TRBJ2-5
abundance: .
v_gene: TRBV9
CDR3aa: CASSSSRGEETQYF
CDR3nt: TGTGCCAGCAGCTCATCTCGGGGTGAAGAGACCCAGTACTTC

d_gene: TRBD2
j_gene: TRBJ2-3
abundance: few
v_gene: TRBV4-2
CDR3aa: CASSRTARGTSGIDTQYF
CDR3nt: TGTGCCAGCAGCCGCACCGCAAGAGGGACTAGCGGGATAGATACGCAGTATTTT

d_gene: .
j_gene: TRBJ1-5
abundance: .
v_gene: TRBV7-3
CDR3aa: CASSFPDRPQHF
CDR3nt: TGTGCCAGCAGCTTCCCCGATCGACCCCAGCATTTT

d_gene: .
j_gene: TRBJ1-1
abundance: .
v_gene: TRBV12-3/TRBV12-4
CDR3aa: CASSFSGDTEAFF
CDR3nt: TGTGCCAGCAGTTTCTCGGGGGACACTGAAGCTTTCTTT

d_gene: TRBD2
j_gene: TRBJ2-2
abundance: once
v_gene: TRBV5-4
CDR3aa: CASSLSLAGSGGELFF
CDR3nt: TGTGCCAGCAGCTTGAGTCTAGCGGGATCCGGCGGGGAGCTGTTTTTT

d_gene: TRBD1
j_gene: TRBJ1-1
abundance: .
v_gene: TRBV4-2
CDR3aa: CASSQGRGEAGGMTEAFF
CDR3nt: TGTGCCAGCAGCCAGGGTCGCGGCGAGGCAGGGGGTATGACTGAAGCTTTCTTT

d_gene: .
j_gene: TRBJ1-5
abundance: .
v_gene: TRBV30
CDR3aa: CAWSPGWDQPQHF
CDR3nt: TGTGCCTGGAGTCCCGGATGGGATCAGCCCCAGCATTTT

d_gene: TRBD1
j_gene: TRBJ1-6
abundance: .
v_gene: TRBV7-9
CDR3aa: CASSVGQLGSPLHF
CDR3nt: TGTGCCAGCAGCGTGGGACAGTTAGGTTCACCCCTCCACTTT

d_gene: .
j_gene: TRBJ1-2
abundance: .
v_gene: TRBV4-2
CDR3aa: CASSQPTGGYTF
CDR3nt: TGTGCCAGCAGCCAACCGACGGGAGGCTACACCTTC

d_gene: .
j_gene: TRBJ1-5
abundance: .
v_gene: TRBV19
CDR3aa: CASSIPVYSNQPQHF
CDR3nt: TGTGCCAGTAGTATACCGGTTTATAGCAATCAGCCCCAGCATTTT

d_gene: .
j_gene: TRBJ1-5
abundance: once
v_gene: TRBV28
CDR3aa: CASSLLQGDNQPQHF
CDR3nt: TGTGCCAGCAGTTTGCTACAGGGTGACAATCAGCCCCAGCATTTT

d_gene: TRBD1
j_gene: TRBJ1-2
abundance: .
v_gene: TRBV5-4
CDR3aa: CASTIGTGGRGYTF
CDR3nt: TGTGCCAGCACCATTGGGACAGGGGGCCGTGGCTACACCTTC

d_gene: TRBD1
j_gene: TRBJ1-5
abundance: .
v_gene: TRBV27
CDR3aa: CASRQGHIEAGARGINQPQHF
CDR3nt: TGTGCCAGCCGACAGGGGCACATCGAAGCGGGGGCGCGGGGGATCAATCAGCCCCAGCATTTT

d_gene: TRBD1
j_gene: TRBJ1-1
abundance: .
v_gene: TRBV5-6
CDR3aa: CASSGRTGVNTEAFF
CDR3nt: TGTGCCAGCAGCGGAAGGACAGGCGTGAACACTGAAGCTTTCTTT

d_gene: .
j_gene: TRBJ2-1
abundance: .
v_gene: TRBV11-2
CDR3aa: CASSLNRGGNEQFF
CDR3nt: TGTGCCAGCAGCTTGAACAGGGGGGGGAATGAGCAGTTCTTC

d_gene: TRBD1
j_gene: TRBJ1-1
abundance: .
v_gene: TRBV4-2
CDR3aa: CASSQVIPARSGTGMFDTEAFF
CDR3nt: TGTGCCAGCAGCCAAGTCATTCCCGCGCGCTCCGGGACAGGGATGTTCGACACTGAAGCTTTCTTT